Here is one T cell receptor (beta chain) with its context. Its antigen is currently unknown. V gave up 4 bases and J gave up 0 bases, with 13 bases separating them. Germline loops: CDR1 MNHEY, CDR2 SMNVEV (reference sequence). CDR3 length equals 17 residues. The entry originates in a study of cytomegalovirus exposure and HLA in healthy donors. Findings and caveats of the study: A missense DCLRE1C variant was associated with V- and J-gene trimming of TCR beta chains in a later analysis, and an independent cohort replicated the association. The availability of immune exposure information extended only to CMV serostatus.

Primers: 60 Vbeta forward and 13 Jbeta reverse. The method was immunoSEQ multiplex PCR; TCRdb's version includes in-frame clones alone and lacks a portion of them. Seen here are around 200,000 clones, roughly 84% observed once, and the top ten hold about 1.4%. Sequencing was performed on PBMCs. This TCR came from a girl aged 10-17 years in good health and CMV-seronegative. This sequence joins TRBV27 and TRBJ1-6; tentatively, D is TRBD1 (6 bases). The CDR3 DNA sequence: TGTGCCAGCAGTTCCCTCGGACAGAGCTCCTATAATTCACCCCTCCACTTT. Protein product: CASSSLGQSSYNSPLHF.